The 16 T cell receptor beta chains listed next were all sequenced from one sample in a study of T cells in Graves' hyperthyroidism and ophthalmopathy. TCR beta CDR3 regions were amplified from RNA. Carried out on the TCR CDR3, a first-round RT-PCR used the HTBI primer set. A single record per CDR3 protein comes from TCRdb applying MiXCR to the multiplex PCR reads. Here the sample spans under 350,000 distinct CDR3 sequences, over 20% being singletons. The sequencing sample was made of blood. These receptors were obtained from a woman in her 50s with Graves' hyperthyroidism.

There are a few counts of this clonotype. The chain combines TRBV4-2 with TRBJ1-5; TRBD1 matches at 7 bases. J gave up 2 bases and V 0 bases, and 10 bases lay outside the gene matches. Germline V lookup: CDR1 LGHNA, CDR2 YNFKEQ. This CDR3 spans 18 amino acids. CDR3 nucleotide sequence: TGTGCCAGCAGCCAAGACCTCCTCGGACAGGTGGGCAATCAGCCCCAGCATTTT. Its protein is CASSQDLLGQVGNQPQHF.

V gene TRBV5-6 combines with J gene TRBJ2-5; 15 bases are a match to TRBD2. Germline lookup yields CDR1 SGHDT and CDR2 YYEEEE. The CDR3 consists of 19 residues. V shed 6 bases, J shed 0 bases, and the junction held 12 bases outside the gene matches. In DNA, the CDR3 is TGTGCCAGCATCTACTCGGGACTAGCGGGAGGCTTGTACCAAGAGACCCAGTACTTC. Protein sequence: CASIYSGLAGGLYQETQYF.

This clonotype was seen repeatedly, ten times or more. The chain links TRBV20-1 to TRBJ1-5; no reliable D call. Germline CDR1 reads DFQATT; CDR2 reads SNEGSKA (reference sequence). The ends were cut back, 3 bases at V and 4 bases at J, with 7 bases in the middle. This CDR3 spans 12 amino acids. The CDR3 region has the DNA TGCAGTGCTAGCCCCAGTAATCAGCCCCAGCATTTT. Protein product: CSASPSNQPQHF.

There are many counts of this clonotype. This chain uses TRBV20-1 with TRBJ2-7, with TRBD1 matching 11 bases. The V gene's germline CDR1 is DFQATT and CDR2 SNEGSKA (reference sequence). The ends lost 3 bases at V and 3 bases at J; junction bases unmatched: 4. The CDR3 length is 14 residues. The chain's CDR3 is CSARAGTGGYEQYF. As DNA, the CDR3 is TGCAGTGCTAGGGCCGGGACAGGGGGCTACGAGCAGTACTTC.

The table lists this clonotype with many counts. The CDR3 bases are TGTGCCTGGAGTGATGACGCAGGGATGGATACGCAGTATTTT. Translation: CAWSDDAGMDTQYF. The chain employs TRBV30 and TRBJ2-3; D is possibly TRBD1 (5 bases). Germline values: CDR1 GTSNPN, CDR2 SVGIG (reference sequence). The CDR3 spans 14 residues. The V and J ends lost 1 base and 6 bases respectively, with 14 bases between them.

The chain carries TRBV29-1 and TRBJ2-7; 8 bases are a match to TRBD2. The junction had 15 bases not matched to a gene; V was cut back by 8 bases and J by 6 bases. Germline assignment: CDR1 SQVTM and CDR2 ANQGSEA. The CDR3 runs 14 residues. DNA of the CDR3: TGCAGCATTGGGGTGGCGGGAGGAGTTAGCGAGCAGTACTTC. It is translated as CSIGVAGGVSEQYF.

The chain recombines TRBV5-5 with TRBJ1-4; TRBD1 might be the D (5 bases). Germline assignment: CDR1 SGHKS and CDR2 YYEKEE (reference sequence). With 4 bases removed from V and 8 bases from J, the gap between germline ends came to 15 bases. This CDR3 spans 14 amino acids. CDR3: CASSLGLQEEKLFF. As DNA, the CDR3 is TGTGCCAGCAGCCTGGGACTTCAGGAAGAAAAACTGTTTTTT.

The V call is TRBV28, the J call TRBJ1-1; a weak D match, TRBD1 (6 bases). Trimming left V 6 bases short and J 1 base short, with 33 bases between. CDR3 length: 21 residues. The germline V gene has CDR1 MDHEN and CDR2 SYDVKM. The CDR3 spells CASRNHARVAAIGRGNTEAFF. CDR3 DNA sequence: TGTGCCAGCAGAAATCATGCGAGGGTTGCGGCAATTGGCAGGGGGAACACTGAAGCTTTCTTT.

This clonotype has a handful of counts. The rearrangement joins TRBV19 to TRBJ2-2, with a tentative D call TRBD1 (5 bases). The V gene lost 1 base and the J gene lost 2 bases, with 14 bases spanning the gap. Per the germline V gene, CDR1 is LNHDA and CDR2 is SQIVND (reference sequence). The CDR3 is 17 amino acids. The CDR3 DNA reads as TGTGCCAGTAGTATAGGAACAGGCAGGCCAAACACCGGGGAGCTGTTTTTT. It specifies CASSIGTGRPNTGELFF.

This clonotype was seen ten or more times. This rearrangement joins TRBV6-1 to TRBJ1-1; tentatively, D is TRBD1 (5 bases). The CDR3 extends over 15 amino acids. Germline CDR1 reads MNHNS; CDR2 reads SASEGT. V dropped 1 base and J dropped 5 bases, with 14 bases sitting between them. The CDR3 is CASSEVGGVTTEAFF. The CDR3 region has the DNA TGTGCCAGCAGTGAAGTAGGAGGGGTAACAACTGAAGCTTTCTTT.

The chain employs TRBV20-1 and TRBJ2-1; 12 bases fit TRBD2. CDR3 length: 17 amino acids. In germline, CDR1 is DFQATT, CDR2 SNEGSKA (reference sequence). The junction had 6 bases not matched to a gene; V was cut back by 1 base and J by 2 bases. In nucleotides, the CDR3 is TGCAGTGCTAGAGGCCTAGCGGGAGGGAGGGCCTACAATGAGCAGTTCTTC. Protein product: CSARGLAGGRAYNEQFF.

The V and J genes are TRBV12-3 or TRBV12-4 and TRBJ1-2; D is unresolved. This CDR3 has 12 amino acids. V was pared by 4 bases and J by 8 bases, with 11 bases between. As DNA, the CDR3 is TGTGCCAGCAGTTCCGGAGCGTGGGGCTACACCTTC. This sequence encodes CASSSGAWGYTF.

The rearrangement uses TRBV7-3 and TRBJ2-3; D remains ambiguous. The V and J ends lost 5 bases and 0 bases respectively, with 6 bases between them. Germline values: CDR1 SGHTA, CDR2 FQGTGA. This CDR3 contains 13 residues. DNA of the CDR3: TGTGCCAGCAGCGGGTTCAGCACAGATACGCAGTATTTT. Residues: CASSGFSTDTQYF.

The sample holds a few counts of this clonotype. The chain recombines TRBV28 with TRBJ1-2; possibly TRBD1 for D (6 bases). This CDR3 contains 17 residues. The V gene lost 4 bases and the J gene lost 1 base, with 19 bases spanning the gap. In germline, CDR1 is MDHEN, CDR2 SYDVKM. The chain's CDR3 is CASSSFSGGGNNYGYTF. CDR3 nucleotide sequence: TGTGCCAGCAGTTCTTTTTCTGGAGGGGGGAATAACTATGGCTACACCTTC.

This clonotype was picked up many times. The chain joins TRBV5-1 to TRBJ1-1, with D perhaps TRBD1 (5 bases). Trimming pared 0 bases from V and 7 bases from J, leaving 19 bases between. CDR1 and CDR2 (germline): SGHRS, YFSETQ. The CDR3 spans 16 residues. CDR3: CASSLAPGREYNEAFF. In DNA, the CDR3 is TGCGCCAGCAGCTTGGCCCCCGGCAGGGAGTACAATGAAGCTTTCTTT.

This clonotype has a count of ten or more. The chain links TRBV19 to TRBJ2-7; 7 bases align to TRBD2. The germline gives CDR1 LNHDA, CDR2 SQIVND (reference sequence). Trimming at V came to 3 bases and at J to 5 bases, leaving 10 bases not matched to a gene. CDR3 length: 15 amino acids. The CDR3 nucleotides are TGTGCCAGTAGTATGGGGGGGAGGGCCGTCCACGAGCAGTACTTC. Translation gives CASSMGGRAVHEQYF.